The clone carrying this T cell receptor beta chain was detected a few times. Antigen: not known. Clones were sequenced by immunoSEQ multiplex PCR, and TCRdb holds only the in-frame ones, with some missing. The table shows 13,000 or so clones, with approximately 69% occurring only once. Before the COVID-19 pandemic, during about 2010-2019, CD4+ T cells were taken from unexposed donors. Isolation of CD4+ T cells took place after roughly nine days in culture. This sample is drawn from a study of CD4 T cells in relation to SARS-CoV-2 and coronaviruses. Study-level background: Negative control cultures got HIV-1 Nef peptides or no peptide. Study-wide results and caveats: About 65% of donors had memory CD4+ clonotypes crossrecognizing SARS-CoV-2 and common cold coronavirus spike. Each donor contributed either pre-pandemic or post-infection samples, not both.

The germline V gene has CDR1 MNHNS and CDR2 SASEGT. CDR3 length: 14 amino acids. Trimming stripped 3 bases from V and 5 bases from J, with 14 bases between. The sequenced sample consisted of CD4+ T cells from PBMCs, cultured in vitro. The chain has TRBV6-1 and TRBJ2-7; no definite D call. The sequence was collected from a human donor in good health. The CDR3, as DNA: TGTGCCAGCAGTGACCGTTGGGCCCGGGACGAGCAGTACTTC. This translates into CASSDRWARDEQYF.